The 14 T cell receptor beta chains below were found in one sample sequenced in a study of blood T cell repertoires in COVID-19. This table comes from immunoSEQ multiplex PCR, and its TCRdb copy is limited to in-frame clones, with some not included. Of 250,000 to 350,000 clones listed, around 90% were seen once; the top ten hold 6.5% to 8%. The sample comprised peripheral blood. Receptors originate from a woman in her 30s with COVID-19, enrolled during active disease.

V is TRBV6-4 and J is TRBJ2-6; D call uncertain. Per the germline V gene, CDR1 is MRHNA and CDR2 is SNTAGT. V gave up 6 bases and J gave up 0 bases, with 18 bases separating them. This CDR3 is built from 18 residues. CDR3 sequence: CASSQVGPSFSGANVLTF. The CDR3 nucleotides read TGTGCCAGCAGCCAAGTTGGGCCATCGTTCTCTGGGGCCAACGTCCTGACTTTC.

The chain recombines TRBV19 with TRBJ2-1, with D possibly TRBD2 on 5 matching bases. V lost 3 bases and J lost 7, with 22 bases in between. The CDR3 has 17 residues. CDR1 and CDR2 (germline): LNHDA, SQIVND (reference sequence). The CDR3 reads CASSIVFDREWLNEQFF. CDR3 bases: TGTGCCAGTAGTATCGTGTTTGATAGGGAGTGGTTAAATGAGCAGTTCTTC.

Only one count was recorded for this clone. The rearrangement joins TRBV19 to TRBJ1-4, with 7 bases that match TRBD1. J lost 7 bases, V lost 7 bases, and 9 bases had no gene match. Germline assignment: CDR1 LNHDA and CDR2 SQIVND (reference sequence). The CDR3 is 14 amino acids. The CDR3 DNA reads TGTGCCAGTACCGAGGGACAGTGGGGTGAAAAACTGTTTTTT. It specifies CASTEGQWGEKLFF.

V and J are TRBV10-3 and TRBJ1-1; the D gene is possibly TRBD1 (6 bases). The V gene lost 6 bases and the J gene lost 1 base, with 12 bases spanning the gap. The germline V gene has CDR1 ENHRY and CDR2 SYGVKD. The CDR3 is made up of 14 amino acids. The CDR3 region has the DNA TGTGCCATCAGCGGGAGGGGGGGGAACACTGAAGCTTTCTTT. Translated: CAISGRGGNTEAFF.

The CDR3: CASSLDPRDRAEKLFF. In nucleotides, the CDR3 is TGTGCCAGCAGCCTCGACCCCCGGGACAGGGCTGAAAAACTGTTTTTT. The chain joins TRBV5-4 to TRBJ1-4; 9 positions match TRBD1. V trimming: 4 bases; J trimming: 7 bases; junction bases outside the gene matches: 11. CDR1 is SGHNT and CDR2 is YYREEE in the germline V gene (reference sequence). The CDR3 totals 16 residues.

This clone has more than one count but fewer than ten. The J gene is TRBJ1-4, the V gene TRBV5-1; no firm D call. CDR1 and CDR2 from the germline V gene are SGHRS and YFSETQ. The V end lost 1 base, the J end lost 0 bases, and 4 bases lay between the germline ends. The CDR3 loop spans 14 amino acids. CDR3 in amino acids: CASSLYTTNEKLFF. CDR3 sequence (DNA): TGCGCCAGCAGCTTGTATACAACTAATGAAAAACTGTTTTTT.

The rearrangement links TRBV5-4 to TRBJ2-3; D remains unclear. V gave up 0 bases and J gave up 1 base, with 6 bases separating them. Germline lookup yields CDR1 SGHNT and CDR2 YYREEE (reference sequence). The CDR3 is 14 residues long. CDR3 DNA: TGTGCCAGCAGCTTGGGACGGGGCACAGATACGCAGTATTTT. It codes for CASSLGRGTDTQYF.

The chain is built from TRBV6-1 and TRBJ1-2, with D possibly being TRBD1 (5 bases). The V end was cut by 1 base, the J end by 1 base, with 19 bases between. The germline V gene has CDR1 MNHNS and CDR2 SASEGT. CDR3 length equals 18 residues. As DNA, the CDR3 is TGTGCCAGCAGTGAAGTATCCCCAAGACAGCCTTTTAACTATGGCTACACCTTC. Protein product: CASSEVSPRQPFNYGYTF.

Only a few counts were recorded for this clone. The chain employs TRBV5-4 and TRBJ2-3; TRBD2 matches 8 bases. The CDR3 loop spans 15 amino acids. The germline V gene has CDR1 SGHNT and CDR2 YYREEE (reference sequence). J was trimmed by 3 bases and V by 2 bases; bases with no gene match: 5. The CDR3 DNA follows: TGTGCCAGCAGCTTTTTTGCGGGAGGTACAGATACGCAGTATTTT. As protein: CASSFFAGGTDTQYF.

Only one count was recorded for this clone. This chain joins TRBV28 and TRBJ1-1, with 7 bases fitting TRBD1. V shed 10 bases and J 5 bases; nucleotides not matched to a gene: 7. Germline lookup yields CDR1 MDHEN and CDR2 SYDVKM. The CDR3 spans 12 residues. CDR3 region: CAISPRGTEAFF. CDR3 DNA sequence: TGTGCCATAAGCCCCAGGGGGACTGAAGCTTTCTTT.

The CDR3: CASSEMNSKGPRQPQHF. CDR3 bases: TGTGCCAGCAGTGAAATGAATAGCAAGGGGCCAAGGCAGCCCCAGCATTTT. The chain uses TRBV6-1 and TRBJ1-5; a weak D match, TRBD1 (5 bases). This CDR3 is 17 amino acids long. V dropped 2 bases and J dropped 7 bases, with 21 bases sitting between them. Germline loops: CDR1 MNHNS, CDR2 SASEGT.

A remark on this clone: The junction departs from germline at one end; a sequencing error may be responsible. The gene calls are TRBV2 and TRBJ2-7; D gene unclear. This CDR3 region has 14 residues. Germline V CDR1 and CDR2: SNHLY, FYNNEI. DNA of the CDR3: TGTGCCAGCAGGGAAGCTACGGGTTCCTCCGAGCAGTACTTC. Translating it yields CASREATGSSEQYF.

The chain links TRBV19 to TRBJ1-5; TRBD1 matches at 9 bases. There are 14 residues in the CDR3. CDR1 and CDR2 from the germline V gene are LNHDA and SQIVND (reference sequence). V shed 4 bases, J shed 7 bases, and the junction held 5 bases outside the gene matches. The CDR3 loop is CASSTTGGAQPQHF. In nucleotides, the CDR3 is TGTGCCAGTAGTACAACAGGGGGCGCGCAGCCCCAGCATTTT. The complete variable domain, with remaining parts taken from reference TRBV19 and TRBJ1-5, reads DGGITQSPKYLFRKEGQNVTLSCEQNLNHDAMYWYRQDPGQGLRLIYYSQIVNDFQKGDIAEGYSVSREKKESFPLTVTSAQKNPTAFYLCASSTTGGAQPQHFGDGTRLSIL.

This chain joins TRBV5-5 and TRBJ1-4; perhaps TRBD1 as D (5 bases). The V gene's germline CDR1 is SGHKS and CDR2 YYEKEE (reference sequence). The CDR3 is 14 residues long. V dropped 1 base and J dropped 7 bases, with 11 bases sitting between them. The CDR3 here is CASSLLQGGEKLFF. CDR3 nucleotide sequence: TGTGCCAGCAGCTTGCTCCAGGGCGGTGAAAAACTGTTTTTT.